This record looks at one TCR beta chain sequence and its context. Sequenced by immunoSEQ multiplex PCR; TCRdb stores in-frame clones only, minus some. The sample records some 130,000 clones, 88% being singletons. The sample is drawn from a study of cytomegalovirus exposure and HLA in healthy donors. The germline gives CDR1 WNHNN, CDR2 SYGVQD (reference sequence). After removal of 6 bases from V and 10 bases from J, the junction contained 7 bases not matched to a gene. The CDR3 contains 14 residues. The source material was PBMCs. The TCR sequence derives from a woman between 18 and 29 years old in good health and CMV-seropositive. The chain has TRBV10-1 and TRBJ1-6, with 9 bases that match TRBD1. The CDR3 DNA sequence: TGCGCCAGCAGCGCCGGGACAGGGAGATCACCCCTCCACTTT. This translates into CASSAGTGRSPLHF.